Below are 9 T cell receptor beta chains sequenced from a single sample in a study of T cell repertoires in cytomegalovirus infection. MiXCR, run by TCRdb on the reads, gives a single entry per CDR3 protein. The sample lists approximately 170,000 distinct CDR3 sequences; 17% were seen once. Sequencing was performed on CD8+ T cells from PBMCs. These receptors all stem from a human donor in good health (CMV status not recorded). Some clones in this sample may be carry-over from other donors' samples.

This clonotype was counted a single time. The CDR3 DNA reads TGCAGCGTTGAAGGGGGGAACGACGAGCAGTACTTC. The encoded protein is CSVEGGNDEQYF. J is TRBJ2-7 and V is TRBV29-1, with D possibly called TRBD1 or TRBD2 (5 bases each). The germline V gene encodes CDR1 SQVTM and CDR2 ANQGSEA. Trimming stripped 1 base from V and 5 bases from J, with 9 bases between. This CDR3 has 12 residues.

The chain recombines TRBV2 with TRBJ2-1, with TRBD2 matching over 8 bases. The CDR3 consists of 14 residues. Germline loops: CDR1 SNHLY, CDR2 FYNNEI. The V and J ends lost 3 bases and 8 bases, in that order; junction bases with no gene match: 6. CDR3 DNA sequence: TGTGCCAGCAGTGAGTGGCGGGGGGCATATGAGCAGTTCTTC. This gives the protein CASSEWRGAYEQFF.

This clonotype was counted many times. CDR3 region: CASSSPGTHVETQYF. CDR3 nucleotide sequence: TGTGCCAGCAGCTCTCCCGGGACTCATGTGGAGACCCAGTACTTC. The V and J genes are TRBV7-2 and TRBJ2-5; D is perhaps TRBD2 (6 bases). The CDR3 sequence is 15 residues long. V gave up 4 bases and J gave up 5 bases, with 17 bases separating them. Germline loops: CDR1 SGHTA, CDR2 FQGNSA.

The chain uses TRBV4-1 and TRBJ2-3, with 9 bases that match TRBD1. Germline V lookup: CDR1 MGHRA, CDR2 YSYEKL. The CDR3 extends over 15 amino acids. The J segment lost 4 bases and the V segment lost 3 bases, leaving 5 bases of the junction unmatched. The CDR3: CASSHPGQGPDTQYF. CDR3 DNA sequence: TGCGCCAGCAGCCACCCGGGACAGGGACCAGATACGCAGTATTTT.

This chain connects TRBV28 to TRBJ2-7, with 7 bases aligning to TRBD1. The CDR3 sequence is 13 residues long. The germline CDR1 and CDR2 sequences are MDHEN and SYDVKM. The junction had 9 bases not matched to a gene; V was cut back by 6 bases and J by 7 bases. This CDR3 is CASSPGGWREQYF. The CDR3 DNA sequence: TGTGCCAGCAGCCCAGGGGGTTGGAGAGAGCAGTACTTC.

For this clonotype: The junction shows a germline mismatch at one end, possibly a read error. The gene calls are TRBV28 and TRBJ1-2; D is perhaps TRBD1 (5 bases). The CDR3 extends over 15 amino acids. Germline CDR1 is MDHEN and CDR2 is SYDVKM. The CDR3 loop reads CASSPMIGVVDGYTF. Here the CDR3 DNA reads TGTGCCAGCAGTCCGATGATAGGGGTAGTGGATGGCTACACCTTT.

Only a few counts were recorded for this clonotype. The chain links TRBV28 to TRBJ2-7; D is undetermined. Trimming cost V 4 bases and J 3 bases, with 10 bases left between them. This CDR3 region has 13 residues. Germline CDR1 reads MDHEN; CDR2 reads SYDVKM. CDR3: CASSWLGDYEQYF. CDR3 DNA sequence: TGTGCCAGCAGTTGGCTAGGCGACTACGAGCAGTACTTC.

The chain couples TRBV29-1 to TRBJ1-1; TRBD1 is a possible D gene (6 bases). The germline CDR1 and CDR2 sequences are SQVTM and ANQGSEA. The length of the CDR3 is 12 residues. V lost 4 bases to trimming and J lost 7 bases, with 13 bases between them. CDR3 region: CSVGDTRREAFF. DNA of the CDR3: TGCAGCGTTGGGGACACCCGCCGTGAAGCTTTCTTT.

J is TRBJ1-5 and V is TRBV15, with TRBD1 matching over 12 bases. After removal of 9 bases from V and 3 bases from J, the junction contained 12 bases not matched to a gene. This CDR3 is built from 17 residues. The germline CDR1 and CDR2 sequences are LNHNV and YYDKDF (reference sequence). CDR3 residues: CATRNSRDRGPNQPQHF. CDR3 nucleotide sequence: TGTGCCACAAGAAATTCGCGGGACAGGGGGCCCAATCAGCCCCAGCATTTT. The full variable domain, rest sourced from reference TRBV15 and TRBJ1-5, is DAMVIQNPRYQVTQFGKPVTLSCSQTLNHNVMYWYQQKSSQAPKLLFHYYDKDFNNEADTPDNFQSRRPNTSFCFLDIRSPGLGDTAMYLCATRNSRDRGPNQPQHFGDGTRLSIL.